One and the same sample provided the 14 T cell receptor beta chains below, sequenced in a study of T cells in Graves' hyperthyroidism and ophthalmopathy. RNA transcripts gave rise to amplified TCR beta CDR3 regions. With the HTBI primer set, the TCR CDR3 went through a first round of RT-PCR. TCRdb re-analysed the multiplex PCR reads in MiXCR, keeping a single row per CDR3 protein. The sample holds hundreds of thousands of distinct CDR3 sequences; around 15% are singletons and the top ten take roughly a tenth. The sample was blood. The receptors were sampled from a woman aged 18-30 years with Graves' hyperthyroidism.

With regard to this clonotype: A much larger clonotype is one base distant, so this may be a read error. Written as DNA, the CDR3 is TGTGTCAGCAGCTTAGTCTTGAGGGGCGCGCGGGAAAAACTGTTTTTT. Amino acid sequence: CVSSLVLRGAREKLFF. This sequence joins TRBV11-2 and TRBJ1-4; tentative D call: TRBD1 (5 bases). This CDR3 comprises 16 residues. Per germline, CDR1 SGHAT and CDR2 FQNNGV.

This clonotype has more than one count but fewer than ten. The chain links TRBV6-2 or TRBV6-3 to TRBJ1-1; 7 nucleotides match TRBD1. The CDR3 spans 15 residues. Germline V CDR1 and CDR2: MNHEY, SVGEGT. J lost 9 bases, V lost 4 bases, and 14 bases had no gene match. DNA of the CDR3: TGTGCCAGCAGTTTGAGCCTAGGGGGGACAGCTAAAGCTTTCTTT. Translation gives CASSLSLGGTAKAFF.

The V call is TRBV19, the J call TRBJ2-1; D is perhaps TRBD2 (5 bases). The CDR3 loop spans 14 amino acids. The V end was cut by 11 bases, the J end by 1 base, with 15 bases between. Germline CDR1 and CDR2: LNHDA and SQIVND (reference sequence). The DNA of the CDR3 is TGTGCCTGCCGGGAAGGGCCATCCTACAATGAGCAGTTCTTC. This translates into CACREGPSYNEQFF.

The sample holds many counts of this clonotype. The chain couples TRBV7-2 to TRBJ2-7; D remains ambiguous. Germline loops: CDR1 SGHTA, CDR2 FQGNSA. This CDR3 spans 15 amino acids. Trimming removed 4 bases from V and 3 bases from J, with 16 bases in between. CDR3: CASSYRPQSFYEQYF. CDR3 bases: TGTGCCAGCAGCTACCGACCACAGAGCTTCTACGAGCAGTACTTC.

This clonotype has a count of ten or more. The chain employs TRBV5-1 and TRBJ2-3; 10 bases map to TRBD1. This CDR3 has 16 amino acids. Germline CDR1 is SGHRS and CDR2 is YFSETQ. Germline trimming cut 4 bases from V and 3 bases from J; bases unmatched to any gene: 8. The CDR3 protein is CASSLTTGGRTDTQYF. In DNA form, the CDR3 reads TGCGCCAGCAGCCTCACGACAGGGGGCCGGACAGATACGCAGTATTTT.

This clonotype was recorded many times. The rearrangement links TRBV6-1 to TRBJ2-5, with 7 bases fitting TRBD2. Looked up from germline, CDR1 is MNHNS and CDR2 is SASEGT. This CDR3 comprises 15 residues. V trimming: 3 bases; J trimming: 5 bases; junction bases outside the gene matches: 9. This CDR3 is CASSEGYGRKETQYF. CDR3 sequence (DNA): TGTGCCAGCAGTGAGGGGTACGGGAGGAAGGAGACCCAGTACTTC.

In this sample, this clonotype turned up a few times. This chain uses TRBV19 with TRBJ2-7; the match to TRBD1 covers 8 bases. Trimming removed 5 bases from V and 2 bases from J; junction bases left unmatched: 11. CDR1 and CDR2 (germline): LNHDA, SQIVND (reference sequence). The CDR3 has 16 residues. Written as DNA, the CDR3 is TGTGCCAGTAGTCGATCAGGAGGACAGGGAACCTACGAGCAGTACTTC. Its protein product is CASSRSGGQGTYEQYF.

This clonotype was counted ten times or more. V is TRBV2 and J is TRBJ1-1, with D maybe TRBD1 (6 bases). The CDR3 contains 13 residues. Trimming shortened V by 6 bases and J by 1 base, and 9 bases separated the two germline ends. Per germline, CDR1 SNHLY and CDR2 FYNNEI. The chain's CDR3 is CASRNRANTEAFF. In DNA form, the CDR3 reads TGTGCCAGCAGAAACAGGGCGAACACTGAAGCTTTCTTT.

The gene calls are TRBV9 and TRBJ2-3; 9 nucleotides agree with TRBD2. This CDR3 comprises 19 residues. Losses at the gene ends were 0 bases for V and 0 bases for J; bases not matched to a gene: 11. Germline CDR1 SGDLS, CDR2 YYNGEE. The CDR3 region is CASSVGAGGLPISTDTQYF. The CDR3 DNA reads TGTGCCAGCAGCGTAGGGGCGGGAGGGCTACCCATTAGCACAGATACGCAGTATTTT.

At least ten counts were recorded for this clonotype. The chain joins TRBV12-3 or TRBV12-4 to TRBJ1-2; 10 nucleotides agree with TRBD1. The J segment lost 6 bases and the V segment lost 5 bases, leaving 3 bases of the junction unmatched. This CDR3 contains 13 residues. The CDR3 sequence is CASSPGQGNGYTF. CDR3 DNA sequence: TGTGCCAGCAGTCCGGGACAGGGGAATGGCTACACCTTC.

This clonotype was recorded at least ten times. The CDR3 DNA sequence: TGTGCCAGCAGTTTCAAAGAGGGGGCTTATTCAGATGAGCAGTTCTTC. The encoded protein is CASSFKEGAYSDEQFF. The chain joins TRBV7-6 to TRBJ2-1, with 7 nucleotides matching TRBD1. CDR3 size: 16 residues. The germline V gene encodes CDR1 SGHVS and CDR2 FNYEAQ. Trimming removed 6 bases from V and 8 bases from J; junction bases left unmatched: 16.

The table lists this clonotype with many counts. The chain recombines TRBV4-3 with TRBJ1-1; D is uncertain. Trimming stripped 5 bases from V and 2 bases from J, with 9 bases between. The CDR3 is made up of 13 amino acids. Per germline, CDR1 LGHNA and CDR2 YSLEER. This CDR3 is CASSVKSNTEAFF. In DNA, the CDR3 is TGCGCCAGCAGCGTTAAGAGTAACACTGAAGCTTTCTTT.

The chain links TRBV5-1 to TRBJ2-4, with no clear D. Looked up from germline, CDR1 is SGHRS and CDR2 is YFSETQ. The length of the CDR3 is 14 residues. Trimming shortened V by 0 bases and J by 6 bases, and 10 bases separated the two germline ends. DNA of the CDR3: TGCGCCAGCAGCTTGGATCCAGTCGGAAACATTCAGTACTTC. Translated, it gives CASSLDPVGNIQYF.

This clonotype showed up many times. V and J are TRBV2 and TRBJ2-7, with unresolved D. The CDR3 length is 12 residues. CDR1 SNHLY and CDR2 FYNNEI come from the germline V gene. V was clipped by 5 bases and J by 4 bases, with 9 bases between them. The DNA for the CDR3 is TGTGCCAGCAGTCCAAATGCGTACGAGCAGTACTTC. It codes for CASSPNAYEQYF.